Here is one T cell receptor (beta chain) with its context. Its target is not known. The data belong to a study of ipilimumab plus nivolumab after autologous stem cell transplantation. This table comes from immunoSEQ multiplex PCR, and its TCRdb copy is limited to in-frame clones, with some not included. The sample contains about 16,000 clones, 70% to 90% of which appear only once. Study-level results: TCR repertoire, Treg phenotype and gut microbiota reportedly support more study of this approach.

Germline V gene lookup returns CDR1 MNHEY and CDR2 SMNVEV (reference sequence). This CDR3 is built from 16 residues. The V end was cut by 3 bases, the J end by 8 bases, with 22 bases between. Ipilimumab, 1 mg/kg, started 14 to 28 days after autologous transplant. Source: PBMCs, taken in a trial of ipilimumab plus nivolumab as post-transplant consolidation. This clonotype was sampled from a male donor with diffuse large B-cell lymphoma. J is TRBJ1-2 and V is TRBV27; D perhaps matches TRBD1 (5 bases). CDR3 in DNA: TGTGCCAGCAGTTTTCAGATAGGTGCGGAGGGGTGGGGCTACACCTTC. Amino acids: CASSFQIGAEGWGYTF.